This is a list of T cell receptor beta chains from one sample in a study of cytomegalovirus exposure and HLA in healthy donors. This table comes from immunoSEQ multiplex PCR, and its TCRdb copy is limited to in-frame clones, with some not included. Here the sample spans under 200,000 clones, around 85% being singletons. Sequenced sample: PBMCs. The source is a man aged 45-65 years in good health and CMV-seronegative. CDR3s include the opening cysteine and the closing phenylalanine or tryptophan. The D gene is left open where the match is weak. Clone size appears in some rows only: once, few, many, or a class for an expanded clone.

j_gene: TRBJ1-4; v_gene: TRBV5-1; d_gene: NA; abundance: NA; CDR3aa: CASSLGTVATNEKLFF; CDR3nt: TGCGCCAGCAGCTTGGGTACAGTTGCAACTAATGAAAAACTGTTTTTT
j_gene: TRBJ1-5; v_gene: TRBV27; d_gene: NA; abundance: NA; CDR3aa: CASSLLGTSQANQPQHF; CDR3nt: TGTGCCAGCAGTTTACTGGGGACTTCCCAGGCGAATCAGCCCCAGCATTTT
j_gene: TRBJ1-2; v_gene: TRBV5-5; d_gene: NA; abundance: NA; CDR3aa: CASSLPGFYGYTF; CDR3nt: TGTGCCAGCAGCCTACCGGGATTCTATGGCTACACCTTC
j_gene: TRBJ2-5; v_gene: TRBV14; d_gene: TRBD2; abundance: NA; CDR3aa: CASSQEWVAGGREETQYF; CDR3nt: TGTGCCAGCAGCCAAGAGTGGGTAGCGGGGGGCCGTGAAGAGACCCAGTACTTC
j_gene: TRBJ1-4; v_gene: TRBV10-3; d_gene: NA; abundance: NA; CDR3aa: CAISSGGATNEKLFF; CDR3nt: TGTGCCATCAGTTCTGGAGGGGCAACTAATGAAAAACTGTTTTTT
j_gene: TRBJ2-1; v_gene: TRBV30; d_gene: NA; abundance: NA; CDR3aa: CAWSNNRSPGRNEQFF; CDR3nt: TGTGCCTGGAGTAACAACAGGTCTCCCGGGCGCAATGAGCAGTTCTTC
j_gene: TRBJ1-6; v_gene: TRBV18; d_gene: NA; abundance: once; CDR3aa: CASSPQTLGGSYNSPLHF; CDR3nt: TGTGCCAGCTCACCACAGACCCTCGGGGGCTCCTATAATTCACCCCTCCACTTT
j_gene: TRBJ1-2; v_gene: TRBV7-2; d_gene: TRBD1; abundance: NA; CDR3aa: CASSLAGSGTGRSGYTF; CDR3nt: TGTGCCAGCAGCTTAGCGGGGTCCGGGACAGGAAGGAGCGGCTACACCTTC
j_gene: TRBJ1-6; v_gene: TRBV5-1; d_gene: NA; abundance: NA; CDR3aa: CASSLEQGFSPLHF; CDR3nt: TGCGCCAGCAGCTTAGAGCAGGGCTTTTCACCCCTCCACTTT
j_gene: TRBJ1-1; v_gene: TRBV19; d_gene: NA; abundance: few; CDR3aa: CASSIGFGTEAFF; CDR3nt: TGTGCCAGTAGCATAGGGTTCGGCACTGAAGCTTTCTTT
j_gene: TRBJ1-2; v_gene: TRBV7-2; d_gene: NA; abundance: NA; CDR3aa: CASSPRPDGNYGYTF; CDR3nt: TGTGCCAGCAGCCCTCGCCCCGACGGGAACTATGGCTACACCTTC
j_gene: TRBJ2-7; v_gene: TRBV5-6; d_gene: TRBD1; abundance: NA; CDR3aa: CASSRAGQGAHEQYF; CDR3nt: TGTGCCAGCAGCCGGGCCGGACAGGGGGCCCACGAGCAGTACTTC
j_gene: TRBJ1-3; v_gene: TRBV6-1; d_gene: NA; abundance: NA; CDR3aa: CASSLEEASGNTIYF; CDR3nt: TGTGCCAGCAGCCTAGAGGAGGCCTCTGGAAACACCATATATTTT
j_gene: TRBJ1-1; v_gene: TRBV7-9; d_gene: TRBD1; abundance: NA; CDR3aa: CASSPGQLNTEAFF; CDR3nt: TGTGCCAGCAGCCCGGGACAGCTGAACACTGAAGCTTTCTTT
j_gene: TRBJ1-2; v_gene: TRBV5-6; d_gene: TRBD1; abundance: NA; CDR3aa: CASSLAKGQPAGYTF; CDR3nt: TGTGCCAGCAGCTTGGCCAAGGGACAGCCCGCCGGCTACACCTTC
j_gene: TRBJ1-2; v_gene: TRBV19; d_gene: NA; abundance: NA; CDR3aa: CASSNTARSNYGYTF; CDR3nt: TGTGCCAGCTCCAATACAGCCCGTTCTAACTATGGCTACACCTTC
j_gene: TRBJ1-1; v_gene: TRBV9; d_gene: NA; abundance: NA; CDR3aa: CASRPTGLATEAFF; CDR3nt: TGTGCCAGCAGGCCCACAGGGTTGGCCACTGAAGCTTTCTTT
j_gene: TRBJ2-2; v_gene: TRBV4-1; d_gene: TRBD2; abundance: NA; CDR3aa: CASSQGPPGAGGRTGELFF; CDR3nt: TGCGCCAGCAGCCAAGGACCTCCTGGGGCGGGGGGAAGGACCGGGGAGCTGTTTTTT
j_gene: TRBJ1-6; v_gene: TRBV5-1; d_gene: TRBD1; abundance: NA; CDR3aa: CASSSSPSAMDRKYSPLHF; CDR3nt: TGCGCCAGCAGCTCGTCACCAAGCGCGATGGACAGGAAATATTCACCCCTCCACTTT
j_gene: TRBJ1-1; v_gene: TRBV6-6; d_gene: NA; abundance: NA; CDR3aa: CASSYYPGHTEAFF; CDR3nt: TGTGCCAGCAGTTACTACCCAGGGCACACTGAAGCTTTCTTT
j_gene: TRBJ2-1; v_gene: TRBV5-6; d_gene: TRBD1; abundance: NA; CDR3aa: CASLDRGLYNEQFF; CDR3nt: TGTGCCTCATTGGACAGGGGCTTGTACAATGAGCAGTTCTTC
j_gene: TRBJ2-6; v_gene: TRBV5-1; d_gene: TRBD1; abundance: NA; CDR3aa: CASSHPRDRGLDGANVLTF; CDR3nt: TGCGCCAGCAGCCACCCCCGGGACAGGGGGCTAGATGGGGCCAACGTCCTGACTTTC
j_gene: TRBJ2-7; v_gene: TRBV6-5; d_gene: NA; abundance: NA; CDR3aa: CATRTQTYEQYF; CDR3nt: TGTGCCACCCGGACTCAGACCTACGAGCAGTACTTC
j_gene: TRBJ1-3; v_gene: TRBV6-5; d_gene: NA; abundance: once; CDR3aa: CASSYTRGAGNTIYF; CDR3nt: TGTGCCAGCAGTTACACCAGGGGCGCGGGAAACACCATATATTTT
j_gene: TRBJ2-5; v_gene: TRBV13; d_gene: NA; abundance: few; CDR3aa: CASSYTRTGRGETQYF; CDR3nt: TGTGCCAGCAGCTACACACGGACAGGGAGGGGGGAGACCCAGTACTTC
j_gene: TRBJ2-1; v_gene: TRBV2; d_gene: NA; abundance: NA; CDR3aa: CASRVSGYNEQFF; CDR3nt: TGTGCCAGCAGGGTCAGCGGCTACAATGAGCAGTTCTTC